The count of the clone carrying this TCR beta chain is one. What it recognizes is unknown. The entry originates in a study of Ad26.COV2.S vaccination and SARS-CoV-2 variants. As for the study in general: The trial was COV1001 and the donor's arm was Ad26.COV2.S. Intramuscularly, Ad26.COV2.S was given either once or twice, 56 days apart. General study findings and limits: Assessments of TCR breadth and depth may have underestimated the total T cell responses. Vaccine and placebo recipients had comparable breadth of non-spike TCRs.

As for treatment: about 20 received Ad26.COV2.S at low or high dose, single or two shots; several received placebo; per-sample allocation not given. On day 63 after the first injection, vaccine and placebo recipients gave samples. Losses at the gene ends were 1 base for V and 1 base for J; bases not matched to a gene: 4. This CDR3 has 16 residues. Germline V CDR1 and CDR2: SGHDN, FVKESK. Some clones are missing from TCRdb's copy, which holds only in-frame ones; the method was immunoSEQ multiplex PCR. The table shows 510,000 or so clones, with roughly 87% occurring only once. The sequence was collected from a person aged 18-65 years who received the Ad26.COV2.S COVID-19 vaccine or a placebo. The V call is TRBV14, the J call TRBJ2-5; 9 bases fit TRBD2. The sequencing used peripheral blood, collected in a trial of Ad26.COV2.S vaccine versus placebo. CDR3 sequence reads: CASSQGGRGRQETQYF. As DNA, the CDR3 is TGTGCCAGCAGCCAAGGCGGGAGGGGCCGCCAAGAGACCCAGTACTTC.